These 5 T cell receptor beta chains share one sample of origin, sequenced in a study of CXCR3-negative and CXCR3-positive naive CD8 T cells. Findings and limits, study-wide: CXCR3-positive naive cells carried more hydrophobic TRB CDR3s than CXCR3-negative ones.

UMI-labeled TRB cDNA libraries were prepared by 5' RACE. TCRdb reanalyzed the 5' RACE reads, giving one entry per CDR3 protein sequence and no DNA. Its table records about 150,000 distinct CDR3 sequences. Their cognate antigens are unknown. Specimen: naive CXCR3+ CD8+ T cells from blood. Subset indicated: CD45RO-CCR7+CD27+CD95- naive CD8+ T cells expressing CXCR3 (TNR3+). These receptors all stem from a human donor in good health. Some clones in this sample may be carry-over from other donors' samples.

The CDR3 loop is CSARYTGTSGSQGYNEQFF. The rearrangement links TRBV20-1 to TRBJ2-1; TCRdb outputs TRBD2, but without DNA this stays unchecked. The CDR3 contains 19 residues. Germline V gives CDR1 DFQATT, CDR2 SNEGSKA (reference sequence).

The chain recombines TRBV6-2 or TRBV6-3 with TRBJ2-1; TCRdb's D call of TRBD2 is untestable without DNA. The CDR3 extends over 13 amino acids. Germline loops: CDR1 MNHEY, CDR2 SVGEGT. Here the CDR3 reads CASSYGGLAGQFF.

The chain employs TRBV3-1 and TRBJ2-1; as DNA is missing, the TRBD2 call by TCRdb cannot be tested. This CDR3 has 19 residues. Germline V gene lookup returns CDR1 LGHDT and CDR2 YNNKEL (reference sequence). CDR3 sequence reads: CASSQDLELGGSIHNEQFF.

This sequence joins TRBV10-3 and TRBJ1-2. Germline V gives CDR1 ENHRY, CDR2 SYGVKD. This CDR3 is built from 14 residues. Here the CDR3 reads CAIRGGGGHYGYTF.

The chain couples TRBV5-1 to TRBJ2-5; lacking DNA, the TRBD2 call made by TCRdb goes unchecked. Germline CDR1 and CDR2: SGHRS and YFSETQ. The CDR3 has 17 residues. CDR3 protein: CASSPFASGIDAETQYF.